This entry lists 8 T cell receptor beta chains sequenced from one sample in a study of cytomegalovirus exposure and HLA in healthy donors. Primers for the PCR totalled 60 Vbeta and 13 Jbeta. The method was immunoSEQ multiplex PCR; TCRdb's version includes in-frame clones alone and lacks a portion of them. The sample lists 110,000 to 150,000 clones, about 70% occurring once. The sample taken for sequencing was PBMCs. Receptor source: a woman aged 40-49 years in good health and CMV-seronegative.

Remarks on this clone: This CDR3 is also generated by other DNA sequences in the sample. This chain uses TRBV28 with TRBJ1-2; TRBD1 might be the D (5 bases). The CDR3 extends over 13 amino acids. Germline lookup yields CDR1 MDHEN and CDR2 SYDVKM. The V end lost 3 bases, the J end lost 4 bases, and 9 bases lay between the germline ends. The CDR3 DNA follows: TGTGCCAGCAGTTTTCAGGGTTCCTATGGCTACACCTTC. This sequence encodes CASSFQGSYGYTF.

There are a few counts of this clone. The CDR3, as DNA: TGCGCCAGCAGCCCCGGGGACAGTCACTACGAGCAGTACTTC. It translates to CASSPGDSHYEQYF. This sequence joins TRBV4-1 and TRBJ2-7; the match to TRBD1 covers 7 bases. The J segment lost 3 bases and the V segment lost 4 bases, leaving 6 bases of the junction unmatched. Germline CDR1 is MGHRA and CDR2 is YSYEKL. This CDR3 has 14 amino acids.

With respect to this clone: The sample carries other DNA sequences with the same CDR3. V and J are TRBV18 and TRBJ2-7; TRBD1 matches 9 bases. The V segment lost 3 bases and the J segment 4 bases; nucleotides outside the gene matches: 1. The CDR3 spans 13 residues. Germline lookup yields CDR1 KGHSH and CDR2 LQKENI. In DNA, the CDR3 is TGTGCCAGCTCACCCGGGACAGGGTACGAGCAGTACTTC. Its translation: CASSPGTGYEQYF.

The chain joins TRBV2 to TRBJ1-6, with TRBD1 identical over 7 bases. CDR3 size: 14 residues. V shed 6 bases and J 10 bases; nucleotides not matched to a gene: 9. Germline CDR1 SNHLY, CDR2 FYNNEI. CDR3 sequence reads: CASSPGRGRSPLHF. CDR3 coding DNA: TGTGCCAGCAGCCCCGGTAGGGGGCGGTCACCCCTCCACTTT.

This chain connects TRBV5-1 to TRBJ2-3, with TRBD1 identical over 9 bases. The CDR3 has 16 amino acids. After removal of 0 bases from V and 2 bases from J, the junction contained 4 bases not matched to a gene. The germline CDR1 and CDR2 sequences are SGHRS and YFSETQ. The CDR3 region has the DNA TGCGCCAGCAGCTTGGTCGGACAGGGGCACACAGATACGCAGTATTTT. It translates to CASSLVGQGHTDTQYF.

This clone was picked up a small number of times. The chain employs TRBV5-4 and TRBJ1-3, with 8 bases aligning to TRBD1. Losses at the gene ends were 4 bases for V and 4 bases for J; bases not matched to a gene: 7. Germline CDR1 reads SGHNT; CDR2 reads YYREEE (reference sequence). This CDR3 has 15 amino acids. The DNA of the CDR3 is TGTGCCAGCAGCCAATCGGACAGGGAGGGAAACACCATATATTTT. Its protein product is CASSQSDREGNTIYF. The full variable domain, rest sourced from reference TRBV5-4 and TRBJ1-3, is ETGVTQSPTHLIKTRGQQVTLRCSSQSGHNTVSWYQQALGQGPQFIFQYYREEENGRGNFPPRFSGLQFPNYSSELNVNALELDDSALYLCASSQSDREGNTIYFGEGSWLTVV.

This clone occurred a few times. The chain is built from TRBV6-5 and TRBJ2-5; 10 bases fit TRBD2. The trim removed 6 bases at V and 6 bases at J, leaving 7 bases unmatched. Germline CDR1 is MNHEY and CDR2 is SVGAGI. The CDR3 length is 14 residues. CDR3 loop: CASRSGTSVKTQYF. CDR3 bases: TGTGCCAGCAGATCCGGGACTAGCGTTAAGACCCAGTACTTC.

This clone was seen just once. The chain joins TRBV2 to TRBJ2-3, with 9 bases matching TRBD2. V lost 6 bases and J lost 6; bases outside the gene matches: 7. Germline V gene lookup returns CDR1 SNHLY and CDR2 FYNNEI. The CDR3 covers 14 residues. Here the CDR3 reads CASRKREVWDTQYF. CDR3 coding DNA: TGTGCCAGCAGAAAGCGGGAGGTTTGGGATACGCAGTATTTT.